This T cell receptor beta chain was recovered during a study of early T cells in non-severe SARS-CoV-2 infection. Study-level background: The chains were unpaired, and the sequenced material was bulk RNA from unsorted whole blood. Study-wide findings and caveats: CD4 and private specificities were missed by VDJdb matching, which favored anti-spike CD8 responses.

cDNA molecules, individually, were tagged with unique molecular identifiers. One entry per CDR3 protein results from TCRdb running MiXCR on the 5' RACE reads. The table lists 60,000 or so distinct CDR3 sequences, 8% to 13% of them singletons, with under 6% in the top ten. Note on this clonotype: Its antigen is unknown.

Germline lookup yields CDR1 DFQATT and CDR2 SNEGSKA (reference sequence). CDR3 length: 19 residues. V trimming: 3 bases; J trimming: 0 bases; junction bases outside the gene matches: 14. The specimen was whole blood. This clonotype was obtained from an adult who was a healthcare worker with PCR-confirmed SARS-CoV-2 infection or an uninfected control (not recorded which). The V call is TRBV20-1, the J call TRBJ2-6, with 7 bases that match TRBD1. As DNA, the CDR3 is TGCAGTGCTAGGAACGAGGTGACAGGGTTAAGCTCTGGGGCCAACGTCCTGACTTTC. Translated: CSARNEVTGLSSGANVLTF.